Each of the 13 T cell receptor beta chains below was sequenced from the same sample in a study of T cell repertoires in cytomegalovirus infection. TCRdb independently ran MiXCR on the reads; one entry per CDR3 protein. The sample holds around 240,000 distinct CDR3 sequences, over 20% seen once. The material sequenced was CD8+ T cells from PBMCs. The receptors were sampled from a human donor in good health (CMV status not recorded). Some clones in this sample may be carry-over from other donors' samples.

V and J are TRBV14 and TRBJ1-2; unclear D gene. Trimming removed 0 bases from V and 3 bases from J, with 8 bases in between. This CDR3 contains 14 residues. Germline CDR1 SGHDN, CDR2 FVKESK. The CDR3 DNA reads as TGTGCCAGCAGCCAAGAACCTGGAGACTATGGCTACACCTTC. It specifies CASSQEPGDYGYTF.

The V gene is TRBV6-5, the J gene TRBJ1-1; D may be TRBD1 (6 bases). Germline values: CDR1 MNHEY, CDR2 SVGAGI. Trimming shortened V by 3 bases and J by 10 bases, and 12 bases separated the two germline ends. The CDR3 length is 12 residues. The CDR3 DNA reads as TGTGCCAGCAGTTATTCAGGGGTTGGAGCTTTCTTT. Translated: CASSYSGVGAFF.

Only one count was recorded for this clonotype. Because the CDR3 is missing its conserved closing phenylalanine or tryptophan, this is likely a read error. The genes are TRBV7-3 and TRBJ1-1; the match to TRBD1 covers 11 bases. Germline V lookup: CDR1 SGHTA, CDR2 FQGTGA. Losses at the gene ends were 2 bases for V and 5 bases for J; bases not matched to a gene: 4. The CDR3 runs to 15 residues. CDR3 coding DNA: TGTGCCAGCAGCTTATTAGGGACAGGGGGTACTGAAGCTTTCCTT. This codes for CASSLLGTGGTEAFL.

V gene TRBV20-1 combines with J gene TRBJ1-6; 9 positions match TRBD1. Germline V gene sequence: CDR1 DFQATT, CDR2 SNEGSKA (reference sequence). V trimming: 3 bases; J trimming: 10 bases; junction bases outside the gene matches: 10. CDR3 size: 15 residues. The CDR3 here is CSARDRGQGYSPLHF. CDR3 nucleotides: TGCAGTGCTAGGGACAGGGGACAAGGATACTCACCCCTCCACTTT.

V and J are TRBV7-9 and TRBJ1-5; maybe TRBD1 (6 bases). The CDR3 totals 13 residues. Germline CDR1 reads SEHNR; CDR2 reads FQNEAQ (reference sequence). The V and J ends lost 7 bases and 1 base respectively, with 8 bases between them. CDR3 protein: CASNQGSNQPQHF. The CDR3 DNA reads TGTGCCAGCAACCAGGGGAGCAATCAGCCCCAGCATTTT.

This clonotype was seen many times. The rearrangement joins TRBV2 to TRBJ2-3; 9 bases map to TRBD2. CDR1 and CDR2 (germline): SNHLY, FYNNEI. The CDR3 runs 14 residues. V lost 8 bases and J lost 5; bases outside the gene matches: 8. CDR3 nucleotide sequence: TGTGCCAGCCGAGGGCGGGGGGGCCTAGATACGCAGTATTTT. This gives the protein CASRGRGGLDTQYF.

This clonotype was seen many times. The chain combines TRBV28 with TRBJ2-1, with 8 positions matching TRBD2. Trimming took 6 bases from V and 2 from J; bases not matched to a gene: 6. CDR1 and CDR2 from the germline V gene are MDHEN and SYDVKM. CDR3 length: 15 amino acids. The CDR3, as DNA: TGTGCCAGCAGGGTTGATAGCGGGGCCTACAATGAGCAGTTCTTC. It translates to CASRVDSGAYNEQFF. Full variable domain (rest looked up from reference TRBV28 and TRBJ2-1): DVKVTQSSRYLVKRTGEKVFLECVQDMDHENMFWYRQDPGLGLRLIYFSYDVKMKEKGDIPEGYSVSREKKERFSLILESASTNQTSMYLCASRVDSGAYNEQFFGPGTRLTVL.

The chain carries TRBV25-1 and TRBJ2-6; 8 nucleotides match TRBD1. After removal of 5 bases from V and 3 bases from J, the junction contained 6 bases not matched to a gene. Germline CDR1 is MGHDK and CDR2 is SYGVNS. This CDR3 has 16 residues. The CDR3 here is CASSSPGGGGANVLTF. The CDR3 coding sequence is TGTGCCAGCAGTTCCCCAGGGGGCGGTGGGGCCAACGTCCTGACTTTC.

The chain employs TRBV28 and TRBJ2-2; 9 bases align to TRBD1. This CDR3 comprises 19 residues. Unmatched junction bases numbered 19, after V lost 5 bases and J lost 6 bases. Germline V gene data show CDR1 as MDHEN and CDR2 as SYDVKM. CDR3 coding DNA: TGTGCCAGCAGTCTCACTTGGGACCGGGACAGGGTGTTCGCCGGGGAGCTGTTTTTT. Its protein is CASSLTWDRDRVFAGELFF.

The genes are TRBV29-1 and TRBJ1-2, with 7 bases lining up with TRBD1. With V trimmed by 6 bases and J by 3 bases, 4 bases remained unmatched. CDR1 SQVTM and CDR2 ANQGSEA come from the germline V gene. The CDR3 loop spans 12 amino acids. The CDR3 loop is CSVTGQDYGYTF. The CDR3 nucleotides read TGCAGCGTCACAGGACAGGACTATGGCTACACCTTC.

The table lists this clonotype with many counts. CDR3 sequence reads: CASSSPTQGSEQETQYF. In DNA form, the CDR3 reads TGTGCCAGCAGTTCCCCCACACAGGGATCGGAACAAGAGACCCAGTACTTC. The chain has TRBV7-9 and TRBJ2-5; maybe TRBD1 (6 bases). The CDR3 spans 17 residues. Trimming removed 6 bases at V and 2 bases at J, with 22 bases between. The germline V gene has CDR1 SEHNR and CDR2 FQNEAQ (reference sequence).

V gene TRBV4-1 combines with J gene TRBJ2-1; 11 nucleotides align to TRBD2. The V segment lost 1 base and the J segment 9 bases; nucleotides outside the gene matches: 2. Germline V lookup: CDR1 MGHRA, CDR2 YSYEKL. The CDR3 totals 14 residues. The CDR3 loop reads CASSQASGGSEQFF. The CDR3 coding sequence is TGCGCCAGCAGCCAAGCTAGCGGGGGGAGTGAGCAGTTCTTC.

V and J are TRBV20-1 and TRBJ2-7; D is possibly TRBD1 (6 bases). V lost 6 bases to trimming and J lost 3 bases, with 15 bases between them. The germline gives CDR1 DFQATT, CDR2 SNEGSKA (reference sequence). The CDR3 is made up of 13 amino acids. The CDR3 loop is CSAPPGQLYEQYF. The CDR3 region has the DNA TGCAGTGCCCCCCCCGGACAGCTCTACGAGCAGTACTTC.